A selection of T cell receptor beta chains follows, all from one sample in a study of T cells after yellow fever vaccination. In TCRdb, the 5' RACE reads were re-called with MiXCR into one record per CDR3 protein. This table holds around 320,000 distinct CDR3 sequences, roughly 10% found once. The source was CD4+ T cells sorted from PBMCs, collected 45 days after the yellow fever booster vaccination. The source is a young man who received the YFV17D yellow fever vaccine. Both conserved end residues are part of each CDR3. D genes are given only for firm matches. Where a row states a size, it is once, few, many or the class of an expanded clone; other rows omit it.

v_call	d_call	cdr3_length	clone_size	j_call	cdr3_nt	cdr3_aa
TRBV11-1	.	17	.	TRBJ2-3	TGTGCCAGCAGCTTAATTATCGCGGCTGGCAGTTCGGATACGCAGTATTTT	CASSLIIAAGSSDTQYF
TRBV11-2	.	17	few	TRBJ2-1	TGTGCCAGCAGCCTATCCGGACTAAGCGGGCCCTACAATGAGCAGTTCTTC	CASSLSGLSGPYNEQFF
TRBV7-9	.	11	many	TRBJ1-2	TGTGCCAGCAGCTTACGGGGCGGCTACACCTTC	CASSLRGGYTF
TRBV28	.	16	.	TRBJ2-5	TGTGCCAGCAGTTTAGGCTCCGGGACACTTCAAGAGACCCAGTACTTC	CASSLGSGTLQETQYF
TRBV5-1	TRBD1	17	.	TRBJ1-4	TGCGCCAGCAGCTTTGGGACAGGGGCAGTGACTAATGAAAAACTGTTTTTT	CASSFGTGAVTNEKLFF
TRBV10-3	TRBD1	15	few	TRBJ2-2	TGTGCCATCAGAAGACAGGGGGCGAACACCGGGGAGCTGTTTTTT	CAIRRQGANTGELFF
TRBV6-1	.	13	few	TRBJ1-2	TGTGCCAGCGAATGGGGGAAGGACTATGGCTACACCTTC	CASEWGKDYGYTF
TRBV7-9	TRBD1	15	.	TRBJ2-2	TGTGCCAGCAGCACCGGGACAGGGGGCTCCGGGGAGCTGTTTTTT	CASSTGTGGSGELFF
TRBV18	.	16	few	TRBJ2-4	TGTGCCAGCTCACCGCCGGGGGCCTTGGCCAAAAACATTCAGTACTTC	CASSPPGALAKNIQYF
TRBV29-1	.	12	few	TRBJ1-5	TGCAGCGTTGGACGGGGAAATCAGCCCCAGCATTTT	CSVGRGNQPQHF
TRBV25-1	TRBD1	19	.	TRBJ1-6	TGTGCCAGCAGTGAATCCCCGGGACAGGGTGGATCCTATAATTCACCCCTCCACTTT	CASSESPGQGGSYNSPLHF
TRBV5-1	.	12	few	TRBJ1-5	TGCGCCAGCAGCTTAGGGTTTCAGCCCCAGCATTTT	CASSLGFQPQHF
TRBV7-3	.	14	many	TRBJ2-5	TGTGCCAGCAGCCCGCAAGGGGGACCGGAGACCCAGTACTTC	CASSPQGGPETQYF
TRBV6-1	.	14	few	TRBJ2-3	TGTGCCAGCAGTGAATCCGAGGGAACAGATACGCAGTATTTT	CASSESEGTDTQYF
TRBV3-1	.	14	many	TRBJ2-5	TGTGCCAGCAGCCACAGAGACCTCCAAGAGACCCAGTACTTC	CASSHRDLQETQYF
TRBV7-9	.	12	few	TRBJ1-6	TGTGCCAGCAGCCGGGGCCCCACACCCCTCCACTTT	CASSRGPTPLHF
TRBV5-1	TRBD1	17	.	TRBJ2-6	TGCGCCAGCAGCAGGAGACAGGGGGCGTTGGGGGCCAACGTCCTGACTTTC	CASSRRQGALGANVLTF
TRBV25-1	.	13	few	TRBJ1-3	TGTGCCAGCAGTGATCCAGGGGCGTACACCATATATTTT	CASSDPGAYTIYF
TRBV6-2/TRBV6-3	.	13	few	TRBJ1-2	TGTGCCAGCAGTGGAGGACAGTACTATGGCTACACCTTC	CASSGGQYYGYTF
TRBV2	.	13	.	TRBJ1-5	TGTGCCAGTGTACAGGAGATCAATCAGCCCCAGCATTTT	CASVQEINQPQHF
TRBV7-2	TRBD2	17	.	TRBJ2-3	TGTGCCAGCAGCTTTAACGGGGGGGCCCGGAGCACAGATACGCAGTATTTT	CASSFNGGARSTDTQYF
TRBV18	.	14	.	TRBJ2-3	TGTGCCAGCTCACCCTCGACTAACACAGATACGCAGTATTTT	CASSPSTNTDTQYF
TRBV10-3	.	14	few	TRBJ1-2	TGTGCCATCAGTGGGCAGGGAGGTTCCTATGGCTACACCTTC	CAISGQGGSYGYTF
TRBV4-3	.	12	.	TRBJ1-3	TGCGCCAGCAGCCAAGATATGAACACCATATATTTT	CASSQDMNTIYF
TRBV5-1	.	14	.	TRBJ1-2	TGCGCCAGCAGCTTGGGGCCCCAGAGTGATGGCTACACCTTC	CASSLGPQSDGYTF
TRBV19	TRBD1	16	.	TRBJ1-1	TGTGCCAGTAGTATTGGCATACAGGGGGCAAACACTGAAGCTTTCTTT	CASSIGIQGANTEAFF
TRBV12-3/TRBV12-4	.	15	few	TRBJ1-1	TGTGCCAGCACTCTATTCCAGGGGTTAGGCACTGAAGCTTTCTTT	CASTLFQGLGTEAFF
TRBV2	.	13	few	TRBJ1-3	TGTGCCAGCAGCAGGTCCCAACGAAACACCATATATTTT	CASSRSQRNTIYF
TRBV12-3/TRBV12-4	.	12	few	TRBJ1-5	TGTGCCAGCAGTGGGAGGGATCAGCCCCAGCATTTT	CASSGRDQPQHF
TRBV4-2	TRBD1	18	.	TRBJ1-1	TGTGCCAGCAGCCCTTCAGCGCGGACAGGGAGTGGGAACACTGAAGCTTTCTTT	CASSPSARTGSGNTEAFF